This T cell receptor beta chain was identified during a study of blood T cell repertoires in COVID-19. Study at large: Acute-phase and convalescent COVID-19 samples originated in the United States, Italy and Spain. Sample material is recorded as cDNA or gDNA derived from T cells, B-cell-depleted T cells, or PBMCs.

Trimming took off 6 bases at V and 9 bases at J, with 10 bases between the two ends. The CDR3 loop spans 11 amino acids. Germline V CDR1 and CDR2: SNHLY, FYNNEI. Original processing methods: How many nucleated cells were present was estimated from reference gene primer amplification. This table comes from immunoSEQ multiplex PCR, and its TCRdb copy is limited to in-frame clones, with some not included. V, J and clone size reflect that table, while D and trimming were determined from the DNA. This sample has under 200,000 clones, with 87% found just once. This TCR was recovered from a man between 18 and 35 years old with active or convalescent COVID-19. This chain uses TRBV2 with TRBJ2-3; a weak D match, TRBD2 (6 bases). The sample comprised peripheral blood. The CDR3 loop reads CASRLAHTQYF. The CDR3 DNA is TGTGCCAGCAGACTAGCTCACACGCAGTATTTT.